The sequence of this TCR beta chain was determined in a study of technical replicates of blood from several donors. Trimming removed 9 bases from V and 5 bases from J; junction bases left unmatched: 13. Germline V gene lookup returns CDR1 LNHDA and CDR2 SQIVND (reference sequence). CDR3 length: 15 amino acids. Data came from immunoSEQ multiplex PCR; TCRdb stores just in-frame clones and leaves some out. The data contain some 80,000 clones, around 95% of them singletons. The TCR sequence derives from a human donor in good health. The sequencing input was T cells isolated from PBMCs. The chain is built from TRBV19 and TRBJ1-5; TRBD1 matches at 7 bases. In nucleotides, the CDR3 is TGTGCCAGCTCTACAGGGGAGGCCGGCGATCAGCCCCAGCATTTT. Translation: CASSTGEAGDQPQHF.